The 4 T cell receptor beta chains reported below all come from one sample, sequenced in a study of Graves' ophthalmopathy and Graves' hyperthyroidism. RNA transcripts served as template for amplifying TCR beta CDR3 sequences. HTBI primers were employed in first-round RT-PCR, then a second-round multiplex PCR followed. TCRdb re-called the multiplex PCR reads with MiXCR, one entry per CDR3 protein. The sample shows about 210,000 distinct CDR3 sequences, roughly 29% of them seen only once. The sequenced sample consisted of peripheral blood. Receptors were obtained from a man aged 45-60 years with Graves' ophthalmopathy.

Ten or more counts support this clonotype. The chain is built from TRBV7-2 and TRBJ2-7; 11 nucleotides line up with TRBD1. Per the germline V gene, CDR1 is SGHTA and CDR2 is FQGNSA. The CDR3 covers 16 residues. The J segment lost 7 bases and the V segment lost 1 base, leaving 9 bases of the junction unmatched. The CDR3 reads CASSLDGTGGLREQYF. CDR3 sequence (DNA): TGTGCCAGCAGCTTAGACGGGACAGGGGGTCTTAGGGAGCAGTACTTC.

The V gene is TRBV28, the J gene TRBJ1-2; D not resolved. There are 13 residues in the CDR3. Per germline, CDR1 MDHEN and CDR2 SYDVKM. Trimming removed 8 bases at V and 10 bases at J, with 20 bases between. CDR3 protein: CASSHGREADYTF. The DNA for the CDR3 is TGTGCCAGCTCACATGGACGGGAAGCGGACTACACCTTC.

This clonotype was picked up many times. The chain couples TRBV7-8 to TRBJ1-5; D unresolved. The germline V gene encodes CDR1 SGHVS and CDR2 FQNEAQ. V was trimmed by 3 bases and J by 1 base, leaving 13 bases between them. The CDR3 is 16 amino acids. The CDR3 sequence: CASSFLYGQSNQPQHF. CDR3 nucleotide sequence: TGTGCCAGCAGCTTTCTCTATGGGCAGAGCAATCAGCCCCAGCATTTT.

This clonotype was counted many times. The V call is TRBV12-3 or TRBV12-4, the J call TRBJ1-5; a possible D gene is TRBD1 (5 bases). The CDR3 covers 13 residues. The germline V and J ends were trimmed by 6 bases and 6 bases, with 12 bases remaining between them. The CDR3 nucleotides read TGTGCCAGCAGCCGTGACAGTTTTCAGCCCCAGCATTTT. Translation gives CASSRDSFQPQHF.